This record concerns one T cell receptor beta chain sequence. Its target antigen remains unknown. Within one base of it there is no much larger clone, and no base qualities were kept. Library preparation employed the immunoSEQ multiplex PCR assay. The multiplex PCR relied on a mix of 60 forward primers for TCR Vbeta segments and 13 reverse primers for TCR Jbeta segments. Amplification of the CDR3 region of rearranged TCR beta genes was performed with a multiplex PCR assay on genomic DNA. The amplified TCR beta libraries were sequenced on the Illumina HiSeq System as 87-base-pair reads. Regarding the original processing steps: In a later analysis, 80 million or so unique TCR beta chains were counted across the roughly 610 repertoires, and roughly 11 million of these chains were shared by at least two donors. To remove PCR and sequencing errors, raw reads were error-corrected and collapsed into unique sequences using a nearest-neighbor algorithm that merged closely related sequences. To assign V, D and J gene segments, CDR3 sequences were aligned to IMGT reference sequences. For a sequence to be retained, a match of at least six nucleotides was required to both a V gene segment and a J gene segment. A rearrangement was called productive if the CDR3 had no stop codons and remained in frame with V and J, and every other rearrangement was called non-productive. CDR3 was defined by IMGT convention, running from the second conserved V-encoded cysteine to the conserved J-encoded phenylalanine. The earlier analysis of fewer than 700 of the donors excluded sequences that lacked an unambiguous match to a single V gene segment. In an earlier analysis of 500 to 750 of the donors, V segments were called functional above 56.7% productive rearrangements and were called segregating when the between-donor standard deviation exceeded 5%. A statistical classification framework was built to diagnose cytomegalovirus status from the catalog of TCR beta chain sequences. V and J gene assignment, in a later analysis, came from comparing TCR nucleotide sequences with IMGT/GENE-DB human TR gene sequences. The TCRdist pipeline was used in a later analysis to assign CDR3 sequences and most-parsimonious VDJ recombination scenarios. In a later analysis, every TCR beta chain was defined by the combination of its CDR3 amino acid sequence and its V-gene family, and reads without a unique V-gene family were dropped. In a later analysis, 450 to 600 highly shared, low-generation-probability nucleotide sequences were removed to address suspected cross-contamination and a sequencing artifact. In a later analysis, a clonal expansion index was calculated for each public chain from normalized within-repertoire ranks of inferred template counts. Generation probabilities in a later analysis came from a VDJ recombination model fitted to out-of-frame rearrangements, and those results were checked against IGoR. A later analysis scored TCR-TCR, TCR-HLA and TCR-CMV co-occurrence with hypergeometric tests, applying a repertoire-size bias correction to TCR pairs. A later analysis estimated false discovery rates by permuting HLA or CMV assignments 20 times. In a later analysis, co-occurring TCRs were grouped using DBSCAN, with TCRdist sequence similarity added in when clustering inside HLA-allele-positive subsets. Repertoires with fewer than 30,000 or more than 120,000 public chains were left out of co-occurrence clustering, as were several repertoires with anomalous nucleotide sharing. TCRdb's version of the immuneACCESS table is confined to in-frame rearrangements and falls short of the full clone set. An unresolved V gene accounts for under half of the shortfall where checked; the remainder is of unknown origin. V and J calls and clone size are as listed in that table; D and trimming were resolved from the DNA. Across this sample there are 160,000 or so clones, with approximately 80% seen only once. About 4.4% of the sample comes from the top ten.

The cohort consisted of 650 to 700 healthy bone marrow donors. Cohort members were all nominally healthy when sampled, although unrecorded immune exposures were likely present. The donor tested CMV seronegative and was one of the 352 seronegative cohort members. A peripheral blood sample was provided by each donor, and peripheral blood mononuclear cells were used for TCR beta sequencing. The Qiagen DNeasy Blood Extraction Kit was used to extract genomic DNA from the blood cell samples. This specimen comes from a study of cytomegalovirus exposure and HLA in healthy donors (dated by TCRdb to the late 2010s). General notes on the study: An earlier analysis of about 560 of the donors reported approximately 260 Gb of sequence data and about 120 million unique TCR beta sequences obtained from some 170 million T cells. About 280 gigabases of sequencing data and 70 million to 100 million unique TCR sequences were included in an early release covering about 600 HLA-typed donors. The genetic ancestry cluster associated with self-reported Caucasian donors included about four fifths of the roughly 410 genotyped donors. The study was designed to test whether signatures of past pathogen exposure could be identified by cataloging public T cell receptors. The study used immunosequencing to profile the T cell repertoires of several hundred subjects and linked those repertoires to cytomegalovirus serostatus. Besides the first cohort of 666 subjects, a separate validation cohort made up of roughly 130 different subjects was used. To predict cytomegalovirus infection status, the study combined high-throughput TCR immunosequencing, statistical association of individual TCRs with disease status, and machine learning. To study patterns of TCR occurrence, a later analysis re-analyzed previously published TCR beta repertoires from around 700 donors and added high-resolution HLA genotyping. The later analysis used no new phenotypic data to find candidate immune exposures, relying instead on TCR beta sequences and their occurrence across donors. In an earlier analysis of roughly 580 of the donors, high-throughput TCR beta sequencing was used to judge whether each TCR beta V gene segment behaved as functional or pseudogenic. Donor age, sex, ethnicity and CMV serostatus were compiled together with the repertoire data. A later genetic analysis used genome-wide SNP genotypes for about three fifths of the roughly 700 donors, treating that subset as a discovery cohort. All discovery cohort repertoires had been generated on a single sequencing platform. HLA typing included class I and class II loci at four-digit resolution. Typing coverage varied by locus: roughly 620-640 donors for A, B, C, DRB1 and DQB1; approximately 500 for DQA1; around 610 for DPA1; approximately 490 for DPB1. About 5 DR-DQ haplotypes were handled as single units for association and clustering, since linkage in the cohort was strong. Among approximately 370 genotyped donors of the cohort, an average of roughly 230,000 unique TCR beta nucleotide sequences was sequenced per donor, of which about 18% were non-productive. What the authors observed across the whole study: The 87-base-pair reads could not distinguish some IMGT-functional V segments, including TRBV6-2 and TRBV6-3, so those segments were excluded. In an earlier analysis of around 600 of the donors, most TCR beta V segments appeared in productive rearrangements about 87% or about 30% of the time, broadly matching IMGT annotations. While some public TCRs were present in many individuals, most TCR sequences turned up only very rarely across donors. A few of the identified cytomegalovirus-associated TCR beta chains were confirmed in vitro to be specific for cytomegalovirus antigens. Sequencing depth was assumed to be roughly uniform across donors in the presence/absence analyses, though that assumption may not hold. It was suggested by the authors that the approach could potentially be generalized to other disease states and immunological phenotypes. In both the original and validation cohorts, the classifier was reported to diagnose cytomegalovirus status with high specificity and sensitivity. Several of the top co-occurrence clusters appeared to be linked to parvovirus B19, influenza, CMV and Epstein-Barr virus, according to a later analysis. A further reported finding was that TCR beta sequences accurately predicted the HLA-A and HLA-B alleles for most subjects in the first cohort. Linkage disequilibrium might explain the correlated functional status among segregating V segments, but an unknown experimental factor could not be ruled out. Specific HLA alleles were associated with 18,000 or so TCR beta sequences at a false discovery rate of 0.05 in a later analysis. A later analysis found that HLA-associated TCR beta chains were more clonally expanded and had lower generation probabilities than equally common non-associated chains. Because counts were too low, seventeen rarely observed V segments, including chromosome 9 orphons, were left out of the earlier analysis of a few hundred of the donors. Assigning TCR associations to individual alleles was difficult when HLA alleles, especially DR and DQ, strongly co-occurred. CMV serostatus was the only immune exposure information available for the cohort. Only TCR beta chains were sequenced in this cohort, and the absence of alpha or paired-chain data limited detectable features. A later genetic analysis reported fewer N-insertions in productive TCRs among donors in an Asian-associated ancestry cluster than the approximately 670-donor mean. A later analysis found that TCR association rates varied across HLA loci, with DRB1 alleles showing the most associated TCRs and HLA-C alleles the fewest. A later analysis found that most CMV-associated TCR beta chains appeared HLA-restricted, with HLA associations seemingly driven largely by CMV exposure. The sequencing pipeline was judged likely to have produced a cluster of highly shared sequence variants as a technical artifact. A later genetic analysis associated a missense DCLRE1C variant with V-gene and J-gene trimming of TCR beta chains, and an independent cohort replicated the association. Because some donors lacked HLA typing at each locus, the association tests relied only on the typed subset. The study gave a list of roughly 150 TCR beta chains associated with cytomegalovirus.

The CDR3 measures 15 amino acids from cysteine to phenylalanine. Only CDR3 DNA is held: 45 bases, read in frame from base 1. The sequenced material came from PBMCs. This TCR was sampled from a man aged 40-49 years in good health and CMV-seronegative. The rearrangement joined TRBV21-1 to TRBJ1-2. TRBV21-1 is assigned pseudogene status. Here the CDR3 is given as CASSKALRRSSGYTF. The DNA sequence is TGTGCCAGCAGCAAAGCGCTACGGCGGTCATCCGGCTACACCTTC.